This TCR beta chain was identified during a study of blood T cell repertoires in COVID-19. Study background: Sites across the United States, Italy and Spain contributed samples from acute and convalescent COVID-19. From T cells, B-cell-depleted T cells, or PBMCs came the material, which was cDNA or gDNA.

In terms of age and location, participants ranged from roughly 18 to 95 years and lived in about 25 US areas. Under the authors' procedure: The authors estimated nucleated cell counts from reference gene primer amplification. The method was immunoSEQ multiplex PCR; TCRdb's version includes in-frame clones alone and lacks a portion of them. V and J calls and clone size are those listed in that table; D and trimming were worked out from the DNA. The table records some 250,000 clones, roughly nine tenths of them present only once. CDR1 is SGHTA, CDR2 FQGNSA, per germline. The V gene end was trimmed by 5 bases and the J gene end by 9 bases; junction bases not matched to a gene: 8. This CDR3 comprises 15 residues.

Sequencing was done on a sample of PBMCs or T cells enriched from blood (not recorded which). The clonotype was recovered from a human donor in a cohort exposed to, infected with or recovered from COVID-19 (not recorded which). The donor label of this sample is uncertain. The V gene is TRBV7-2, the J gene TRBJ2-1; 12 bases match TRBD2. The CDR3 sequence: CASSKLAGGLSEQFF. CDR3 coding DNA: TGTGCCAGCAGCAAACTAGCGGGGGGTCTCAGTGAGCAGTTCTTC.